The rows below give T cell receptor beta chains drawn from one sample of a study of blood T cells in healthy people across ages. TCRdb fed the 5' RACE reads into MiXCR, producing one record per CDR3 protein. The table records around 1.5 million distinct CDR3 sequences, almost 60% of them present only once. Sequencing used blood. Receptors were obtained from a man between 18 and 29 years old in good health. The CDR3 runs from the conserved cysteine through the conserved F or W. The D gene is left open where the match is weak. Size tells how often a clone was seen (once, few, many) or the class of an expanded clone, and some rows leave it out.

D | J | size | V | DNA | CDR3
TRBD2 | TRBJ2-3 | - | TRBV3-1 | TGTGCCAGCAGTCCACAGGGTTCGACTAGCGGGATCACAGATACGCAGTATTTT | CASSPQGSTSGITDTQYF
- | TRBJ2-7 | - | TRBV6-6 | TGTGCCAGCAGCCCCCCGGGACATCCGACCTACGAGCAGTACTTC | CASSPPGHPTYEQYF
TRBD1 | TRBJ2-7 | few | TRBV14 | TGTGCCAGCAGCGCCCGACAGGGCCTGGTAGGTGAGCAGTACTTC | CASSARQGLVGEQYF
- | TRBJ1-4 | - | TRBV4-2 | TGTGCCAGCAGCCAAGATTTGCGGTCCGAAAAACTGTTTTTT | CASSQDLRSEKLFF
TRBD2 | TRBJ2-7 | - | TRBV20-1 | TGCAGTGCTAGTCATCTGACTAGCGGGAGGTCCCCCTACGAGCAGTACTTC | CSASHLTSGRSPYEQYF
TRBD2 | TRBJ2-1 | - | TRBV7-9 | TGTGCCAGCAGCTTATTGGGCGGGGGGGTGGATGAGCAGTTCTTC | CASSLLGGGVDEQFF
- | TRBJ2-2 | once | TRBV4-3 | TGCGCCAGCAGACCTACGTACGTGAACACCGGGGAGCTGTTTTTT | CASRPTYVNTGELFF
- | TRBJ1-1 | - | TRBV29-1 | TGCAGCGTTGGGGATCCGGGAGCCGAAGCTTTCTTT | CSVGDPGAEAFF
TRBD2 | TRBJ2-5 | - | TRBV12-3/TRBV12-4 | TGTGCCAGCACCCCAGCGGGAGGACCGAAAGAGACCCAGTACTTC | CASTPAGGPKETQYF
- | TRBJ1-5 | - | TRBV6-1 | TGTGCCGGCAGTGAACAGGGATTGTATAGCAATCAGCCCCAGCATTTT | CAGSEQGLYSNQPQHF
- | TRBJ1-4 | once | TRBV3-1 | TGTGCCAGCAGCCAAGAGGGGTACGCTAATGAAAAACTGTTTTTT | CASSQEGYANEKLFF
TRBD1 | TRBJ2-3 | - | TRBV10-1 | TGCGCCAGCAGTGAGACGATGGGGGACAGTGGTACGCAGTATTTT | CASSETMGDSGTQYF
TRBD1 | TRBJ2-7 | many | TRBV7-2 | TGTGCCAGCAGCCTGGGACAGGGGATGTGGGAGCAGTACTTC | CASSLGQGMWEQYF
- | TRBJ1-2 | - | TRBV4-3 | TGCGCCAGCAGCCAAGGATCAGGTACCCTACCCCATGGCTACACCTTC | CASSQGSGTLPHGYTF
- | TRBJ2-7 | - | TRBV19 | TGTGCCAGTAGTTTATCCTACTACGGCTACAATGAGCAGTACTTC | CASSLSYYGYNEQYF
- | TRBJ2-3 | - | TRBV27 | TGTGCCAGCAGTGTGGACAGATCGAATACGCAGTATTTT | CASSVDRSNTQYF
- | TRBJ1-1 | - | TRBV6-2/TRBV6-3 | TGTGCCAGCAGCATGGTCATGAACACTGAAGCTTTCTTT | CASSMVMNTEAFF
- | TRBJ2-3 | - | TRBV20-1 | TGCAGTGCTAGAGATCGGGGGACACATCATACGCAGTATTTT | CSARDRGTHHTQYF
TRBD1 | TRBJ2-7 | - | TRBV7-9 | TGTGCCAGCAGCTTAAGAAGGGACAGCTACGAGCAGTACTTC | CASSLRRDSYEQYF
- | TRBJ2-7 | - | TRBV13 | TGTGCCAGCAGTGACACCCAAGGGGCCCGGTTCTACGAGCAGTACTTC | CASSDTQGARFYEQYF
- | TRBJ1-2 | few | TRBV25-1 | TGTGCCAGCAGCTTCTCTACAGGAACTCGGGGCTACACCTTC | CASSFSTGTRGYTF
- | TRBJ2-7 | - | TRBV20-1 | TGCAGTGTGTCGGAACTGAAGAGGAGCTCCTACGAGCAGTACTTC | CSVSELKRSSYEQYF
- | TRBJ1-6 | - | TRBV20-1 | TGCAGTGCCTCGGAGCCCTTGGGTAATTCACCCCTCCACTTT | CSASEPLGNSPLHF
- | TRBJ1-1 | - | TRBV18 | TGTGCCAGCTCACCACCCGGGGACACTGAAGCTTTCTTT | CASSPPGDTEAFF
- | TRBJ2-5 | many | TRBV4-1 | TGCGCCAGCAGCCAAGATAGGGGACCTCAAGAGACCCAGTACTTC | CASSQDRGPQETQYF
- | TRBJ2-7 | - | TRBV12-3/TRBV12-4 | TGTGCCAGCAGCCCTCCAAATGCTCGGGTCGGCGAGCAGTACTTC | CASSPPNARVGEQYF
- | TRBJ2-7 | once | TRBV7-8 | TGTGCCAGCAGCCGCCGACAGAGGGGCTACGAGCAGTACTTC | CASSRRQRGYEQYF
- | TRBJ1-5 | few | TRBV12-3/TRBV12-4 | TGTGCCAGCAGTTTCGGACTTGAGTACGGGCATAATAGCAATCAGCCCCAGCATTTT | CASSFGLEYGHNSNQPQHF
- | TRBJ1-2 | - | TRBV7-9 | TGTGCCAGCAGCTTACTACGTGCGACCATCCCCTATGGCTACACCTTC | CASSLLRATIPYGYTF
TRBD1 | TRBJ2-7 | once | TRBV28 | TGTGCCAGCAGTGACAGGGGCTATCCCTACGAGCAGTACTTC | CASSDRGYPYEQYF
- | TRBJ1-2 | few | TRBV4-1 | TGCGCCAGCAGCCAAGTAGGGGCAGGGACAAACTATGGCTACACCTTC | CASSQVGAGTNYGYTF
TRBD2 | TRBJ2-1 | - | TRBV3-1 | TGTGCCAGCAGCCAAGTAAGTGGAGGCGGGAGCGGTAATGAGCAGTTCTTC | CASSQVSGGGSGNEQFF
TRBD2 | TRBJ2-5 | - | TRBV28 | TGTGCCAGCAGCCCCCTCTTTAGCGGGGGGCCGGGGGATGAGACCCAGTACTTC | CASSPLFSGGPGDETQYF
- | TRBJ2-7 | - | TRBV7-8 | TGTGCCAGCAGCTGGGCCGGGGCTAGACTAGATCGTAACAATGAGCAGTACTTC | CASSWAGARLDRNNEQYF
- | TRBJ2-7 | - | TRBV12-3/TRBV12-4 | TGTGCCAGCAGCCGAAGCCTGTCGGGACTCGACACCTACGAGCAGTACTTC | CASSRSLSGLDTYEQYF
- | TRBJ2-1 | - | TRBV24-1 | TGTGCCACCAGTGATTTAATGGGTTTGCAGTTCTTC | CATSDLMGLQFF
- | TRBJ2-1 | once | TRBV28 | TGTGCCAGCCGACCGCAGGGTTTTGTAGGTGAGCAGTTCTTC | CASRPQGFVGEQFF
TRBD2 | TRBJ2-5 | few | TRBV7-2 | TGTGCCAGCAGCGAGTTAAGCGGGGGAGAGACCCAGTACTTC | CASSELSGGETQYF
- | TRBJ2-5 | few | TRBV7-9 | TGTGCCAGCAGCTTAGCGGACAAGACCCAGTACTTC | CASSLADKTQYF
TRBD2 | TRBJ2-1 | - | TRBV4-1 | TGCGCCAGCAGCCAGGCAGTGACGGGAGGGTACAATGAGCAGTTCTTC | CASSQAVTGGYNEQFF
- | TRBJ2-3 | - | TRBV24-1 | TGTGCCACCAGTGATTTCCTGACCCAGACGGGCACAGATACGCAGTATTTT | CATSDFLTQTGTDTQYF
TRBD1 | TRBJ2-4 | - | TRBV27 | TGTGCCAGCACCTGGGACAGGGCGGGACACATTCAGTACTTC | CASTWDRAGHIQYF
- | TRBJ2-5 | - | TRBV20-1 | TGCAGTGCTGTACCAGCGGACTCGACGGGGACCCAGTACTTC | CSAVPADSTGTQYF
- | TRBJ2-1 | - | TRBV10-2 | TGCGCCAGCAGTGAAGGGGCCAACTTCTACAATGAGCAGTTCTTC | CASSEGANFYNEQFF
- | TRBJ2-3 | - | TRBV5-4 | TGTGCCAGCAGCCTGCCCATGGATACGCAGTATTTT | CASSLPMDTQYF
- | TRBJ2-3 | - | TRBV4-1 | TGCGCCAGCAGCCAAGATACAAATACGCAGTATTTT | CASSQDTNTQYF
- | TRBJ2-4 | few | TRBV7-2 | TGTGCCAGCAGCTTAGATCCGCAGGGCGATTTGACCAAAAACATTCAGTACTTC | CASSLDPQGDLTKNIQYF
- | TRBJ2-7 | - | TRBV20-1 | TGCAGTGCCAGGGATGGTTGGGCCTACGAGCAGTACTTC | CSARDGWAYEQYF
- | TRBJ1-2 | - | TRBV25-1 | TGTGCCAGCAGTACCGGGGTCCAGAATGGCTACACCTTC | CASSTGVQNGYTF
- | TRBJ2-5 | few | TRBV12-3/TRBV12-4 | TGTGCCAGCAGTTTAAATCGAAGGTGGGGAGAGACCCAGTACTTC | CASSLNRRWGETQYF
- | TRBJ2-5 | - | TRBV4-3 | TGCGCCAGCAGCCAACTCCGGTTTGTCTACAATGAGCAGTACTTC | CASSQLRFVYNEQYF
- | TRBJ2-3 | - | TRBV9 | TGTGCCAGCAGCGTAGGTCTTCCGGGGGACATGGCAGATACGCAGTATTTT | CASSVGLPGDMADTQYF